A single sample gave rise to the 10 T cell receptor beta chains below, sequenced in a study of OX40 agonist ivuxolimab in advanced cancers. Data came from immunoSEQ multiplex PCR; TCRdb stores just in-frame clones and leaves some out. The data contain around 150,000 clones, about 93% of them singletons. The sequences come from CD4+ or CD8+ T cells sorted from blood, collected in a trial of the OX40 agonist ivuxolimab. The source is an adult with an advanced solid tumor such as melanoma, head and neck, liver or kidney cancer.

The rearrangement joins TRBV18 to TRBJ2-2, with D unresolved. V was pared by 3 bases and J by 1 base, with 3 bases between. Germline CDR1 KGHSH, CDR2 LQKENI. The CDR3 spans 13 residues. The CDR3 bases are TGTGCCAGCTCACCGGGGAACACCGGGGAGCTGTTTTTT. It yields the protein CASSPGNTGELFF. The entire variable domain, with the rest obtained from reference TRBV18 and TRBJ2-2, is as follows: NAGVMQNPRHLVRRRGQEARLRCSPMKGHSHVYWYRQLPEEGLKFMVYLQKENIIDESGMPKERFSAEFPKEGPSILRIQQVVRGDSAAYFCASSPGNTGELFFGEGSRLTVL.

The chain is built from TRBV5-1 and TRBJ2-3; D is undetermined. The V end was cut by 0 bases, the J end by 4 bases, with 15 bases between. Germline CDR1 and CDR2: SGHRS and YFSETQ. The CDR3 length is 16 residues. This chain's CDR3 is CASSLGASNAPDTQYF. DNA for the CDR3: TGCGCCAGCAGCTTGGGGGCATCCAATGCCCCAGATACGCAGTATTTT.

The V gene is TRBV7-6, the J gene TRBJ1-1, with a possible D match to TRBD1 (5 bases). The CDR3 extends over 14 amino acids. With 4 bases removed from V and 1 base from J, the gap between germline ends came to 10 bases. Germline CDR1 is SGHVS and CDR2 is FNYEAQ. The CDR3: CASSSQGANTEAFF. As DNA, the CDR3 is TGTGCCAGCAGCTCGCAGGGTGCGAACACTGAAGCTTTCTTT.

This clone was counted only a few times. The chain joins TRBV18 to TRBJ1-1; unclear D gene. The CDR3 has 14 residues. V was cut by 3 bases and J by 4 bases, with 12 bases left in between. Germline loops: CDR1 KGHSH, CDR2 LQKENI. Written as DNA, the CDR3 is TGTGCCAGCTCACCGTACACAGCGCTCACTGAAGCTTTCTTT. This sequence encodes CASSPYTALTEAFF. Together with reference TRBV18 and TRBJ1-1, the CDR3 gives the full variable domain: NAGVMQNPRHLVRRRGQEARLRCSPMKGHSHVYWYRQLPEEGLKFMVYLQKENIIDESGMPKERFSAEFPKEGPSILRIQQVVRGDSAAYFCASSPYTALTEAFFGQGTRLTVV.

V gene TRBV4-3 combines with J gene TRBJ2-7, with 8 bases matching TRBD2. V lost 0 bases and J lost 2; bases outside the gene matches: 15. Germline V gene lookup returns CDR1 LGHNA and CDR2 YSLEER. The CDR3 is 19 amino acids. The chain's CDR3 is CASSQDWTSGGPLTYEQYF. CDR3 DNA sequence: TGCGCCAGCAGCCAAGATTGGACAAGCGGGGGTCCCTTAACCTACGAGCAGTACTTC.

The chain carries TRBV6-5 and TRBJ2-7, with 7 bases identical to TRBD1. The J segment lost 6 bases and the V segment lost 8 bases, leaving 7 bases of the junction unmatched. The CDR3 totals 12 residues. The germline CDR1 and CDR2 sequences are MNHEY and SVGAGI. The CDR3 nucleotides are TGTGCCAGCGGGAGACAGGGAACCGAGCAGTACTTC. Encoded protein: CASGRQGTEQYF.

The gene calls are TRBV9 and TRBJ1-4; no clear D. Trimming shortened V by 4 bases and J by 4 bases, and 17 bases separated the two germline ends. Germline V CDR1 and CDR2: SGDLS, YYNGEE. The CDR3 spans 16 residues. CDR3 amino acids: CASSPRGPPDNEKLFF. In DNA form, the CDR3 reads TGTGCCAGCAGCCCCCGAGGCCCACCCGATAATGAAAAACTGTTTTTT. The full variable domain, with the rest looked up from reference TRBV9 and TRBJ1-4, is DSGVTQTPKHLITATGQRVTLRCSPRSGDLSVYWYQQSLDQGLQFLIQYYNGEERAKGNILERFSAQQFPDLHSELNLSSLELGDSALYFCASSPRGPPDNEKLFFGSGTQLSVL.

The chain couples TRBV18 to TRBJ2-7; no clear D. This CDR3 region has 15 residues. Germline values: CDR1 KGHSH, CDR2 LQKENI. Trimming removed 2 bases from V and 0 bases from J, with 11 bases in between. In nucleotides, the CDR3 is TGTGCCAGCTCACCAAGAGTTCGTGTCTCCTACGAGCAGTACTTC. This translates into CASSPRVRVSYEQYF.

This chain connects TRBV9 to TRBJ2-7, with D unclear. Trimming removed 8 bases from V and 7 bases from J, with 7 bases in between. CDR1 is SGDLS, CDR2 YYNGEE, per germline. CDR3 length: 9 residues. The CDR3 coding sequence is TGTGCCAGGCCAGGAGAGCAGTACTTC. Protein sequence: CARPGEQYF.

This clone was seen only a few times. The chain has TRBV9 and TRBJ1-4; 8 bases are shared with TRBD1. Germline V gives CDR1 SGDLS, CDR2 YYNGEE. The CDR3 contains 16 residues. After removal of 0 bases from V and 1 base from J, the junction contained 2 bases not matched to a gene. The CDR3: CASSVGDRRTNEKLFF. Here the CDR3 DNA reads TGTGCCAGCAGCGTAGGGGACAGGCGAACTAATGAAAAACTGTTTTTT.